A selection of T cell receptor beta chains follows, all from one sample in a study of vaccination and CD4 T cells after COVID-19. Their recognized antigens are unknown. TCRdb passed the PCR reads through MiXCR, listing each CDR3 protein once. Of 12,000 to 15,000 distinct CDR3 sequences in the sample, 53% were seen once. The sample consisted of CD4+ T cells from blood, cultured in vitro, taken before SARS-CoV-2 vaccination. The origin of the receptors is a human donor who had recovered from COVID-19. Each CDR3 is given with its conserved first and last residue. The order of the fields is clone size, V gene, D gene, J gene, CDR3 protein, CDR3 DNA. D genes are given only for firm matches. Size tells how often a clone was seen (once, few, many) or the class of an expanded clone, and some rows leave it out.

NA	TRBV7-2	TRBD1	TRBJ2-2	CAESGTGFGGELFF	TGTGCCGAGTCAGGGACAGGGTTCGGCGGGGAGCTGTTTTTT
NA	TRBV7-9	NA	TRBJ2-7	CTSSSSYKYEQYF	TGTACCAGCAGCTCTTCTTATAAATACGAGCAGTACTTC
NA	TRBV15	TRBD1	TRBJ2-1	CATSRQGAREQFF	TGTGCCACCAGCAGACAGGGGGCTAGGGAGCAGTTCTTC
NA	TRBV6-1	NA	TRBJ2-4	CASSNGPGNIQYF	TGTGCCAGCAGTAACGGTCCTGGAAACATTCAGTACTTC
few	TRBV20-1	NA	TRBJ1-4	CSARAGEANEKLFF	TGCAGTGCTAGAGCTGGAGAGGCTAATGAAAAACTGTTTTTT
NA	TRBV10-2	NA	TRBJ2-7	CASRLIPDPRYEQYF	TGCGCCAGCAGACTGATCCCTGACCCCCGCTACGAGCAGTACTTC
NA	TRBV20-1	NA	TRBJ2-5	CSALSQPVETQYF	TGCAGTGCCCTGTCCCAACCGGTAGAGACCCAGTACTTC
NA	TRBV19	NA	TRBJ1-6	CASSIEFGFSPLHF	TGTGCCAGTAGTATAGAATTCGGGTTTTCACCCCTCCACTTT
NA	TRBV20-1	TRBD2	TRBJ2-1	CSARHGLAGVGEQFF	TGCAGTGCTAGACACGGACTAGCGGGAGTAGGGGAGCAGTTCTTC
NA	TRBV6-1	NA	TRBJ1-3	CASSRQAVSGNTIYF	TGTGCCAGCAGTCGACAGGCCGTCTCTGGAAACACCATATATTTT
NA	TRBV10-3	NA	TRBJ2-3	CAISESRGYTDTQYF	TGTGCCATCAGTGAGTCGCGGGGATACACAGATACGCAGTATTTT
NA	TRBV2	TRBD2	TRBJ2-3	CASSETASGISGDTQYF	TGTGCCAGCAGTGAAACGGCTAGCGGGATTTCTGGAGATACGCAGTATTTT
NA	TRBV7-3	TRBD2	TRBJ2-3	CASSLGPGGLAGVDTQYF	TGTGCCAGCAGCTTAGGGCCCGGGGGACTAGCGGGAGTAGATACGCAGTATTTT
NA	TRBV28	TRBD1	TRBJ1-6	CASSLGTGESPLHF	TGTGCCAGCAGTTTAGGGACAGGGGAATCACCCCTCCACTTT
few	TRBV20-1	NA	TRBJ2-7	CSARAPLVSSSYEQYF	TGCAGTGCTAGAGCCCCACTAGTATCGTCCTCCTACGAGCAGTACTTC
NA	TRBV6-1	NA	TRBJ1-5	CASSESRYQPQHF	TGTGCCAGCAGTGAATCGAGGTACCAGCCCCAGCATTTT
few	TRBV6-1	TRBD1	TRBJ2-2	CASHRTGDTGELFF	TGTGCCAGCCACCGGACAGGCGACACCGGGGAGCTGTTTTTT
NA	TRBV4-2	NA	TRBJ2-2	CASSQEWAASTGELFF	TGTGCCAGCAGCCAAGAATGGGCCGCGTCGACCGGGGAGCTGTTTTTT
NA	TRBV20-1	NA	TRBJ2-1	CSANTGSYNEQFF	TGCAGTGCAAACACAGGGTCCTACAATGAGCAGTTCTTC
NA	TRBV10-2	NA	TRBJ2-1	CASSEPHKQGREQFF	TGCGCCAGCAGTGAGCCCCACAAACAGGGACGTGAGCAGTTCTTC
few	TRBV28	TRBD2	TRBJ2-5	CASSPLIGSGRAYRETQYF	TGTGCCAGCAGTCCTCTTATAGGTAGCGGGAGGGCCTACCGGGAGACCCAGTACTTC
NA	TRBV20-1	NA	TRBJ1-5	CSARGRLEQPQHF	TGCAGTGCTAGGGGACGTCTAGAACAGCCCCAGCATTTT
NA	TRBV20-1	NA	TRBJ1-4	CSARGSTNEKLFF	TGCAGTGCTAGAGGGAGCACTAATGAAAAACTGTTTTTT
NA	TRBV20-1	NA	TRBJ1-5	CSARDRFGNQPQHF	TGCAGTGCTAGAGATCGGTTCGGCAATCAGCCCCAGCATTTT
NA	TRBV6-1	TRBD1	TRBJ2-7	CASRLRQGLYEQYF	TGTGCCAGCAGGCTTCGACAGGGCCTCTACGAGCAGTACTTC
NA	TRBV20-1	NA	TRBJ2-1	CSAIQTSGNEQFF	TGCAGTGCTATACAGACCTCTGGGAATGAGCAGTTCTTC
few	TRBV27	NA	TRBJ2-7	CASGTYEQYF	TGTGCCAGCGGAACCTACGAGCAGTACTTC
NA	TRBV28	NA	TRBJ1-1	CASSKGFRNTEAFF	TGTGCCAGCAGTAAGGGATTTAGGAACACTGAAGCTTTCTTT
NA	TRBV28	NA	TRBJ1-5	CASRGTEGGRTQPQHF	TGTGCCAGCAGGGGGACGGAGGGGGGTAGAACTCAGCCCCAGCATTTT
NA	TRBV2	NA	TRBJ2-7	CASRRDLSSYEQYF	TGTGCCAGCAGACGGGACTTGAGCTCCTACGAGCAGTACTTC
NA	TRBV24-1	TRBD2	TRBJ2-3	CATSDSVGLAGGTDTQYF	TGTGCCACCAGTGATTCGGTTGGACTAGCGGGTGGCACAGATACGCAGTATTTT
NA	TRBV6-1	TRBD1	TRBJ2-5	CASRAHDREETQYF	TGTGCCAGCAGGGCGCATGACAGGGAAGAGACCCAGTACTTC
few	TRBV10-3	TRBD1	TRBJ1-5	CAISNRGRSNQPQHF	TGTGCCATCAGTAACAGGGGTCGTAGCAATCAGCCCCAGCATTTT
few	TRBV5-4	TRBD1	TRBJ2-3	CASSFGTGVDTQYF	TGTGCCAGCAGCTTCGGGACAGGGGTAGATACGCAGTATTTT
NA	TRBV20-1	NA	TRBJ1-5	CSARDLQGGNQPQHF	TGCAGTGCTAGAGATCTCCAGGGAGGCAATCAGCCCCAGCATTTT
NA	TRBV20-1	NA	TRBJ1-6	CSASPAYNSPLHF	TGCAGTGCTAGTCCAGCATATAATTCACCCCTCCACTTT
few	TRBV2	TRBD1	TRBJ1-5	CASSPGQGHQPQHF	TGTGCCAGCAGCCCGGGACAGGGCCATCAGCCCCAGCATTTT
few	TRBV6-2/TRBV6-3	NA	TRBJ1-5	CASRRVGSHQPQHF	TGTGCCAGCAGAAGGGTGGGGTCGCATCAGCCCCAGCATTTT
few	TRBV6-1	NA	TRBJ1-1	CASSPDGNTEAFF	TGTGCCAGCAGTCCGGACGGGAACACTGAAGCTTTCTTT
NA	TRBV19	NA	TRBJ1-3	CATTSSGNTIYF	TGTGCCACCACTAGTTCTGGAAACACCATATATTTT
NA	TRBV7-9	TRBD2	TRBJ2-7	CASSSAGGEQYF	TGTGCCAGCAGCTCCGCGGGAGGCGAGCAGTACTTC
NA	TRBV12-3/TRBV12-4	TRBD2	TRBJ2-7	CASSLPRLAGENYEQYF	TGTGCCAGCAGTTTACCCCGACTAGCGGGAGAGAATTACGAGCAGTACTTC
few	TRBV10-1	TRBD1	TRBJ2-5	CASRNSTGGDQETQYF	TGCGCCAGCAGAAATTCAACAGGGGGCGATCAAGAGACCCAGTACTTC
few	TRBV20-1	NA	TRBJ2-7	CSASPGTSLRDEQYF	TGCAGTGCTAGCCCTGGAACTAGCCTCCGCGACGAGCAGTACTTC
few	TRBV20-1	NA	TRBJ2-5	CSARPGIEEGTQYF	TGCAGTGCTAGACCCGGGATCGAAGAGGGGACCCAGTACTTC
few	TRBV2	TRBD1	TRBJ1-2	CASSEGAAGGQYGYTF	TGTGCCAGCAGTGAAGGGGCGGCAGGGGGGCAGTATGGCTACACCTTC
NA	TRBV19	TRBD1	TRBJ1-6	CASSSTGGTNNSPLHF	TGTGCCAGTAGTTCGACAGGGGGAACTAATAATTCACCCCTCCACTTT
few	TRBV6-2/TRBV6-3	NA	TRBJ2-3	CASSYQQSSTDTQYF	TGTGCCAGCAGTTACCAGCAGTCCAGCACAGATACGCAGTATTTT
few	TRBV2	NA	TRBJ1-5	CASGQGLSQPQHF	TGTGCCAGCGGGCAAGGGTTATCCCAGCCCCAGCATTTT
once	TRBV5-1	NA	TRBJ2-3	CASSTAGTDTQYF	TGCGCCAGCAGCACTGCGGGCACAGATACGCAGTATTTT
NA	TRBV20-1	NA	TRBJ2-5	CSAQAGMETQYF	TGCAGTGCCCAAGCAGGAATGGAGACCCAGTACTTC
NA	TRBV6-1	NA	TRBJ1-2	CATLSHGYTF	TGTGCCACCTTATCTCATGGCTACACCTTC
NA	TRBV19	NA	TRBJ2-1	CASSIRRRRSYNEQFF	TGTGCCAGTAGTATAAGGCGGAGGCGCTCCTACAATGAGCAGTTCTTC